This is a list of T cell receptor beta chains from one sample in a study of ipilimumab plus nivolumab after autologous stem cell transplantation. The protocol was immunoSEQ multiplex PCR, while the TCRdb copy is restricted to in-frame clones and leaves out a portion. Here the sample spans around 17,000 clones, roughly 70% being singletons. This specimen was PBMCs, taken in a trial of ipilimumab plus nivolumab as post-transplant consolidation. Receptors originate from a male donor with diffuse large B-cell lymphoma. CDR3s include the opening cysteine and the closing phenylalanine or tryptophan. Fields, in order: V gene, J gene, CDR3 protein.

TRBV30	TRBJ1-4	CAWSVRDEKLFF
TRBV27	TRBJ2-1	CASNSGQGLYNEQFF
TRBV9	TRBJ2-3	CASSVSGAKDTQYF
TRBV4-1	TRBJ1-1	CASSPLPGPNTEAFF
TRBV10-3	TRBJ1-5	CAISFDSNQPQHF
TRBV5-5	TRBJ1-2	CASSLLGSSQEVGYTF
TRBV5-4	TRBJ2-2	CASSLSGRADGELFF
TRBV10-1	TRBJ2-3	CASSESTRDTQYF
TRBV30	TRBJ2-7	CAWAKGGQGINEQYF
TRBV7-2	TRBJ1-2	CASSKGQHYGYTF
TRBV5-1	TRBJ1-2	CASSLVGALGYGYTF
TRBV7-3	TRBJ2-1	CASSGGTRAYNEQFF
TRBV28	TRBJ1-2	CASRGTGGNGYTF
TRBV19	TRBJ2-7	CASSMRTGGYEQYF
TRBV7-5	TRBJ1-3	CVRSLALSRATSGNTIYF
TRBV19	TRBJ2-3	CASSGGTGGRTDTQYF
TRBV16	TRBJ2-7	CASSPPTGGVTYEQYF
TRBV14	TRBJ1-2	CASSPTGTVYGYTF
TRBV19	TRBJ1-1	CASSPRTGEVGTEAFF
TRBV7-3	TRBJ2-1	CASSLNGGSYNEQFF
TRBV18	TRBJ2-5	CASSPGTGGLETQYF
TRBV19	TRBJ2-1	CASTDSGSSWSYNEQFF
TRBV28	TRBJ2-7	CASSLIGPYEQYF
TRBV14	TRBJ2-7	CASSRWDTDSYEQYF
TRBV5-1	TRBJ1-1	CASSLRGTNTEAFF
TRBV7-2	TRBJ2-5	CASSLPSGTGETQYF
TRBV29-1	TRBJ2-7	CSVAGDSYEQYF
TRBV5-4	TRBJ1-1	CASSGSRGNTEAFF
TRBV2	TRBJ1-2	CASTLAPRGGYTF
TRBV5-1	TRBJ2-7	CASSLAPRQAYEQYF
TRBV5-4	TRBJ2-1	CASSPRTGGHNEQFF
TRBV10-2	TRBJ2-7	CASSGSRDRDTYEQYF
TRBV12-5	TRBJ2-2	CASASTEGGYTGELFF
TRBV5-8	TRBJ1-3	CASSGGQGVSIFGNTIYF
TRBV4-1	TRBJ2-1	CASSQDGFYNEQFF
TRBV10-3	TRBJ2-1	CAISAPPGGLAGNNEQFF
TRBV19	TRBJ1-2	CASSIGGGVSGYTF
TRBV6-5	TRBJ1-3	CASSLDRPTTGNTIYF
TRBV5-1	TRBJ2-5	CASSSAGHRGETQYF
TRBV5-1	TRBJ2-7	CASSFPNSYEQYF
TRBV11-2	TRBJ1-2	CASSLGPRRGYTF
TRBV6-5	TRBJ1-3	CASSYRSFSGNTIYF